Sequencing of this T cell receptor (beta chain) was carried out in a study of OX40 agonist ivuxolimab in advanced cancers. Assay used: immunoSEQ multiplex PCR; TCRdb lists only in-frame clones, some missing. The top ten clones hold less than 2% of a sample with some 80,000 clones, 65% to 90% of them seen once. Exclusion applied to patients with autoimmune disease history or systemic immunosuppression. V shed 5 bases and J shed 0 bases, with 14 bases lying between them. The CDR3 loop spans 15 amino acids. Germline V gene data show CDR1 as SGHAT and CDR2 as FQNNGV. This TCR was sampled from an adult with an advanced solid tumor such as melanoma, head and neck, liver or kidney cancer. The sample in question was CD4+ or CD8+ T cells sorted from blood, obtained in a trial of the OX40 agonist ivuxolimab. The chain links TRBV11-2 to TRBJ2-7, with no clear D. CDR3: CASSPRFSISYEQYF. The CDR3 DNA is TGTGCCAGCAGCCCCCGTTTCAGCATCTCCTACGAGCAGTACTTC. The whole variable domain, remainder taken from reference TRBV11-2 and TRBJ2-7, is EAGVAQSPRYKIIEKRQSVAFWCNPISGHATLYWYQQILGQGPKLLIQFQNNGVVDDSQLPKDRFSAERLKGVDSTLKIQPAKLEDSAVYLCASSPRFSISYEQYFGPGTRLTVT.